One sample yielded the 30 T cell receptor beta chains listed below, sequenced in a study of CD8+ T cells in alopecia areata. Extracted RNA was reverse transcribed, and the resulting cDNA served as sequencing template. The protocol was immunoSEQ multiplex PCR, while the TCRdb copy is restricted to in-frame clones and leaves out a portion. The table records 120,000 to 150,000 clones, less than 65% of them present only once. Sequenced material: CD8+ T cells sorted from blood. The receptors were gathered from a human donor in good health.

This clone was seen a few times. The CDR3 region is CASSLAGEGEQPQHF. CDR3 bases: TGTGCCAGCAGCCTCGCCGGGGAAGGGGAACAGCCCCAGCATTTT. The chain combines TRBV6-6 with TRBJ1-5, with a tentative D call TRBD1 (5 bases). V lost 6 bases and J lost 7, with 19 bases in between. The length of the CDR3 is 15 residues. CDR1 is MNHNY, CDR2 SVGAGI, per germline (reference sequence).

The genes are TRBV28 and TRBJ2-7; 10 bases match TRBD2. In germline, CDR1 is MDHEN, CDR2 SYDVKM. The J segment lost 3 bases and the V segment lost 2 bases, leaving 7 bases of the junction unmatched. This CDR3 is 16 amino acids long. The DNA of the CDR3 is TGTGCCAGCAGTTTACTTGGGACTAGCGTAAACTACGAGCAGTACTTC. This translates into CASSLLGTSVNYEQYF.

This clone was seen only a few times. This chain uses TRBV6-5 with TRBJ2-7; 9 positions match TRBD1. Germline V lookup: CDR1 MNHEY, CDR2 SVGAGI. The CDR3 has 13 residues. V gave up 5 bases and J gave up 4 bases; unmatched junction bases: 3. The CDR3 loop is CASSLGQGYEQYF. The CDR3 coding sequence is TGTGCCAGCAGTCTTGGACAGGGGTACGAGCAGTACTTC.

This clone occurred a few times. In DNA form, the CDR3 reads TGTGCCAGCAGCTTGGGGCAGGAGCAGTACTTC. Protein sequence: CASSLGQEQYF. The gene calls are TRBV5-6 and TRBJ2-7; D is unresolved. The CDR3 length is 11 residues. V was pared by 0 bases and J by 7 bases, with 5 bases between. Germline loops: CDR1 SGHDT, CDR2 YYEEEE.

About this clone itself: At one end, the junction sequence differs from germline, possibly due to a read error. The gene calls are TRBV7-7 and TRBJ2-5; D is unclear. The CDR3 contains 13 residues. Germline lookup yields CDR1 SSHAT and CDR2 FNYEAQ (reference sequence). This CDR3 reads CASSLRPKETQYF. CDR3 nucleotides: TGTGCTAGCAGCTTACGGCCTAAGGAGACCCAGTACTTC.

The CDR3 loop is CASGVGNEQFF. In DNA, the CDR3 is TGTGCCAGCGGGGTCGGCAATGAGCAGTTCTTC. The V gene is TRBV25-1, the J gene TRBJ2-1; D not resolved. Trimming left V 8 bases short and J 6 bases short, with 8 bases between. Germline values: CDR1 MGHDK, CDR2 SYGVNS. There are 11 residues in the CDR3. Based on the CDR3 plus reference TRBV25-1 and TRBJ2-1, the full variable domain is EADIYQTPRYLVIGTGKKITLECSQTMGHDKMYWYQQDPGMELHLIHYSYGVNSTEKGDLSSESTVSRIRTEHFPLTLESARPSHTSQYLCASGVGNEQFFGPGTRLTVL.

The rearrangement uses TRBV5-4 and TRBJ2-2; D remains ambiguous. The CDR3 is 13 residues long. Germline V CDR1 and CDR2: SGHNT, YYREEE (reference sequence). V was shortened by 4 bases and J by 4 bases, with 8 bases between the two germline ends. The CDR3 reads CASSQTRTGELFF. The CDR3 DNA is TGTGCCAGCAGCCAGACCCGCACCGGGGAGCTGTTTTTT.

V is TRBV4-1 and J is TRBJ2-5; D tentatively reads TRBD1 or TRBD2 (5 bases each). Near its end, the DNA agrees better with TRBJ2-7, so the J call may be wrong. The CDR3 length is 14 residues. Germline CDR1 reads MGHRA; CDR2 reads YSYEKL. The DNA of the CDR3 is TGCGCCAGCAGCCCCCAAGGGGAGAGGTACGAGCAGTACTTC. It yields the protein CASSPQGERYEQYF.

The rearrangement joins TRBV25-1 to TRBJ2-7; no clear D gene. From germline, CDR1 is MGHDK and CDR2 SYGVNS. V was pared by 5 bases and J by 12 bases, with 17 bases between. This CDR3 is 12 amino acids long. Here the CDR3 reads CASSQSPTDLYF. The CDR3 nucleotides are TGTGCCAGCAGTCAATCCCCTACAGATTTGTACTTC.

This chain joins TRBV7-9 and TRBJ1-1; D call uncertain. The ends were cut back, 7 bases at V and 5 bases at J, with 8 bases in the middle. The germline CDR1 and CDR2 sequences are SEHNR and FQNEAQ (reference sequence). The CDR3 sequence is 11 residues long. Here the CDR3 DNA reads TGTGCCAGCACCGGAGGGACTGAAGCTTTCTTT. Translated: CASTGGTEAFF.

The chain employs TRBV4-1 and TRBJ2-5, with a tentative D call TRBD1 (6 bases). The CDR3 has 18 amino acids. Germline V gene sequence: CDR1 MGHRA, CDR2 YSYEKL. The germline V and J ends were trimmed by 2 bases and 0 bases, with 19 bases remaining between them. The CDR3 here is CASSQRHIRDTNQETQYF. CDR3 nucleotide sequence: TGCGCCAGCAGCCAAAGGCACATCCGGGACACTAACCAAGAGACCCAGTACTTC.

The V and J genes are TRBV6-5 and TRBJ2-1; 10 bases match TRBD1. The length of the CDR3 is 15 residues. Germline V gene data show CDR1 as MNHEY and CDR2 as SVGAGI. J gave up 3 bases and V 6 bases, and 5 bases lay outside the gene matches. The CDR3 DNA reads TGTGCCAGCAGACCGACAGGGGGCATCTACAATGAGCAGTTCTTC. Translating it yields CASRPTGGIYNEQFF.

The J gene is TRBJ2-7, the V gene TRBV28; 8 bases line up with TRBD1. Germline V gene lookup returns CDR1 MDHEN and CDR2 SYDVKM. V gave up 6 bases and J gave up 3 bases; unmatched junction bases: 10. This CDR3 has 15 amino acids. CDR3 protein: CASSGTGTGDYEQYF. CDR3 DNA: TGTGCCAGCAGCGGGACCGGGACAGGAGACTACGAGCAGTACTTC.

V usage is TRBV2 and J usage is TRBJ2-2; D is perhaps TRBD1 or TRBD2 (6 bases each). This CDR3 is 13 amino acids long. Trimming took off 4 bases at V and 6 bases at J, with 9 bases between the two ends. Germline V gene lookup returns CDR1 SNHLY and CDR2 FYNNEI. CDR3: CASSAGGPGELFF. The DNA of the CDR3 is TGTGCCAGCAGTGCTGGGGGGCCCGGGGAGCTGTTTTTT.

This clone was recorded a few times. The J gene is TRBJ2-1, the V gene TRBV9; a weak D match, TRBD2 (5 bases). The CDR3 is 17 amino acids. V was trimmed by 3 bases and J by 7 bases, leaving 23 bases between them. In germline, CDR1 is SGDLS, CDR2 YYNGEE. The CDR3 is CASSAGSGPLPGNEQFF. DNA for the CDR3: TGTGCCAGCAGCGCCGGCAGCGGCCCCCTCCCTGGGAATGAGCAGTTCTTC.

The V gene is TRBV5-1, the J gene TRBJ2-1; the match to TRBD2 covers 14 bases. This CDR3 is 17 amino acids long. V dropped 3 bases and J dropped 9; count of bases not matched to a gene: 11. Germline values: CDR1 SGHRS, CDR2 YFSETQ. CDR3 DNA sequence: TGCGCCAGCAGCTCTAAGGAGACTAGCGGGAGGGCCGCTGAGCAGTTCTTC. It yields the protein CASSSKETSGRAAEQFF.

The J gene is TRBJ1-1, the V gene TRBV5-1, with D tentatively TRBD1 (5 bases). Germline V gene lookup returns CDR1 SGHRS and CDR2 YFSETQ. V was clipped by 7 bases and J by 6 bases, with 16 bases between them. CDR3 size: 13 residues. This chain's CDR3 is CASRPEGSAEAFF. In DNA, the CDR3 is TGCGCCAGCCGCCCTGAGGGGTCCGCTGAAGCTTTCTTT.

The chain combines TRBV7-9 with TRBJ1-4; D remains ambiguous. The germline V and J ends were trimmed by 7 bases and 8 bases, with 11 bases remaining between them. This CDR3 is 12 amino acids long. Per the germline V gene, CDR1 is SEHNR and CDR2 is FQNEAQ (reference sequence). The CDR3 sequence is CASTWEDEKLFF. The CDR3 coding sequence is TGTGCCAGCACCTGGGAGGACGAAAAACTGTTTTTT.

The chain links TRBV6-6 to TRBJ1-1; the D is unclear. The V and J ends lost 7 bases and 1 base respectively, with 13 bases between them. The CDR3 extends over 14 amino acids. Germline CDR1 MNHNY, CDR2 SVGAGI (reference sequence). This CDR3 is CASTLTRANTEAFF. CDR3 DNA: TGTGCCAGCACCCTTACTCGGGCGAACACTGAAGCTTTCTTT.

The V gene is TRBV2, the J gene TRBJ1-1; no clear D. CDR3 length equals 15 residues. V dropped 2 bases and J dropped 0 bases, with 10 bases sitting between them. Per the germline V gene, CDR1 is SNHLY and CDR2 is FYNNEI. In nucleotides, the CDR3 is TGTGCCAGCAGTGAAAAGTCCGGCTTGAACACTGAAGCTTTCTTT. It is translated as CASSEKSGLNTEAFF.

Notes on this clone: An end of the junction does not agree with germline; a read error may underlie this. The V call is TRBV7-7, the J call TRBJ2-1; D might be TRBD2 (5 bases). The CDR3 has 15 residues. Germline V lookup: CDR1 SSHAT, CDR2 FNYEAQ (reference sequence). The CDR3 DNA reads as TGTGCTAGCAGTCCCGCGGCGGGCTCCTACAATGAGCAGTTCTTC. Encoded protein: CASSPAAGSYNEQFF.

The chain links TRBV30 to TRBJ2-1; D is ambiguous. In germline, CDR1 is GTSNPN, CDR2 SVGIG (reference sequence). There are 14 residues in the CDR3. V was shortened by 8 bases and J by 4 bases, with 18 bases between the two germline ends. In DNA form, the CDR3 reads TGTGCCCAGTCCTCGGCTTACCCTTACAATGAGCAGTTCTTC. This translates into CAQSSAYPYNEQFF.

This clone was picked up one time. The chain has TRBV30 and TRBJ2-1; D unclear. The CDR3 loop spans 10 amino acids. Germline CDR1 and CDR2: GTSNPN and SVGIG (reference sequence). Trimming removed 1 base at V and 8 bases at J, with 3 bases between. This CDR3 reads CAWSDYEQFF. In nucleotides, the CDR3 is TGTGCCTGGAGTGATTATGAGCAGTTCTTC.

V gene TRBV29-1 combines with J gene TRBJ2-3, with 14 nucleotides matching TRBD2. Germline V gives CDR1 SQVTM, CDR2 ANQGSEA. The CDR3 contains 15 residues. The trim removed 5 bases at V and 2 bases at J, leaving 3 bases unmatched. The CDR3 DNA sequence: TGCAGCGTTCGGACTAGCGGGAGGTTCACAGATACGCAGTATTTT. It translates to CSVRTSGRFTDTQYF.

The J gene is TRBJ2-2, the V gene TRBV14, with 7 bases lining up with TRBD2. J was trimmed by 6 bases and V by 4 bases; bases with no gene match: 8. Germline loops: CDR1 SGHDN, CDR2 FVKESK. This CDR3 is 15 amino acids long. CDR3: CASSPGTTWAGELFF. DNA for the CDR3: TGTGCCAGCAGCCCAGGGACTACTTGGGCCGGGGAGCTGTTTTTT.

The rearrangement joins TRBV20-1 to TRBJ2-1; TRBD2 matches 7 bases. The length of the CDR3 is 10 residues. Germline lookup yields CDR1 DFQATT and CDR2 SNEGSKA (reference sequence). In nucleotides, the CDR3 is TGCATCCCCTGGGGGAGGGCCGAGTTCTTC. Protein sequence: CIPWGRAEFF.

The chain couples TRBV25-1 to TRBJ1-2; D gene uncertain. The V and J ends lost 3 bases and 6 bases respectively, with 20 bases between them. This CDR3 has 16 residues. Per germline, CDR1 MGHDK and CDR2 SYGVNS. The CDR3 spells CASSDHGSAESDGYTF. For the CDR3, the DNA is TGTGCCAGCAGTGACCATGGCAGCGCGGAAAGCGATGGCTACACCTTC.

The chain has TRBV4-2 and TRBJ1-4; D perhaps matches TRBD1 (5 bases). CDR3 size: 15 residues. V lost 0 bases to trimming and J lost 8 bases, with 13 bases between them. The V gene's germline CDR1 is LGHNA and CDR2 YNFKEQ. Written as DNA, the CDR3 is TGTGCCAGCAGCCAAGAGGACGGTAGGGGAGAAAAACTGTTTTTT. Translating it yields CASSQEDGRGEKLFF.

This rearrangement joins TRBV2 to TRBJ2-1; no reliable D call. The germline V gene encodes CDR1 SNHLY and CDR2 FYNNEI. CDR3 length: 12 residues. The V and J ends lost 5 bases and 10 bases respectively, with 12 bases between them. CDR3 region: CASSPRRQEQFF. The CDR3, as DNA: TGTGCCAGCAGTCCTAGAAGGCAAGAGCAGTTCTTC.

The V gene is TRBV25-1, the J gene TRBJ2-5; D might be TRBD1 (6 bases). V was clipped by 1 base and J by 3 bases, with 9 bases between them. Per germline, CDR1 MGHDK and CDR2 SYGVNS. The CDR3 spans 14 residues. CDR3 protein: CASSESTGKETQYF. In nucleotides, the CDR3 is TGTGCCAGCAGTGAATCCACAGGGAAAGAGACCCAGTACTTC. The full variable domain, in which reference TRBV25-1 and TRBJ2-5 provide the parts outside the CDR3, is EADIYQTPRYLVIGTGKKITLECSQTMGHDKMYWYQQDPGMELHLIHYSYGVNSTEKGDLSSESTVSRIRTEHFPLTLESARPSHTSQYLCASSESTGKETQYFGPGTRLLVL.